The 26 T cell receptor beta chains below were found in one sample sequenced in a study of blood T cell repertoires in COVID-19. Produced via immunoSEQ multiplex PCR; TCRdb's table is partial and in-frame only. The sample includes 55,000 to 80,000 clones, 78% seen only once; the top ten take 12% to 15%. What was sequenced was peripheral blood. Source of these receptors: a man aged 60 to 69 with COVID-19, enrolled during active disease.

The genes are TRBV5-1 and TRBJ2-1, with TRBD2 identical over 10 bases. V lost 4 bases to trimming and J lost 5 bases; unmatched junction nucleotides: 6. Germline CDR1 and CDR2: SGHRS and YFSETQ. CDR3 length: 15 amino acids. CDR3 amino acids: CASSMGLAPNNEQFF. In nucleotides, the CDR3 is TGCGCCAGCAGCATGGGACTAGCGCCCAACAATGAGCAGTTCTTC.

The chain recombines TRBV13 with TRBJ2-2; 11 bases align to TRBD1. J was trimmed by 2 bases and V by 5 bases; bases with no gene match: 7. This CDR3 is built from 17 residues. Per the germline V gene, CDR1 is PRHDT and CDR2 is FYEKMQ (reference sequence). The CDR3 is CASSPRTGGGNTGELFF. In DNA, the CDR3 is TGTGCCAGCAGCCCAAGGACAGGGGGCGGAAACACCGGGGAGCTGTTTTTT.

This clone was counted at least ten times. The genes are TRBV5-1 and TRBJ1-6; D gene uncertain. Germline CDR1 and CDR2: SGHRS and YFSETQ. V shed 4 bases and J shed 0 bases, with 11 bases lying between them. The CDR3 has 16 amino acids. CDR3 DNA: TGCGCCAGCAGCAGAAACGGTGCCTCCTATAATTCACCCCTCCACTTT. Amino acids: CASSRNGASYNSPLHF.

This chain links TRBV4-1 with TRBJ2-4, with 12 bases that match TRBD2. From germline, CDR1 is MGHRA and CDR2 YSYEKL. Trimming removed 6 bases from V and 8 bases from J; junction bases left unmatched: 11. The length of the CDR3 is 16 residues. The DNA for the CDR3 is TGCGCCAGCAGTCTCTCTAGCGGGGGGGCCGCGGACATTCAGTACTTC. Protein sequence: CASSLSSGGAADIQYF.

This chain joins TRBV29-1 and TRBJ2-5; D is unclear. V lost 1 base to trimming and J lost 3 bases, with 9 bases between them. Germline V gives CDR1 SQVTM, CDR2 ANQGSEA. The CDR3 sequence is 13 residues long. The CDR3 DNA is TGCAGCGTTGAAGCGTCGGTTAAAGAGACCCAGTACTTC. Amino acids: CSVEASVKETQYF.

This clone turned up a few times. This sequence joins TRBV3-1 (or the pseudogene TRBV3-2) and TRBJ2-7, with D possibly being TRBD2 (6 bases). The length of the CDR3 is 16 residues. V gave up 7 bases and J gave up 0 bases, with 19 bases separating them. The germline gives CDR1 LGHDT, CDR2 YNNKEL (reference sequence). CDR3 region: CASTSTPAGSSYEQYF. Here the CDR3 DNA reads TGTGCCAGCACCTCAACCCCGGCCGGGAGCTCCTACGAGCAGTACTTC.

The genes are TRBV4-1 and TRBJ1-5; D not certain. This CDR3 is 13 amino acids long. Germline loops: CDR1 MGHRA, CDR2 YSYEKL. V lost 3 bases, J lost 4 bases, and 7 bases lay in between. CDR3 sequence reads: CASSQSPNQPQHF. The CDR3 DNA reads TGCGCCAGCAGCCAGTCTCCTAATCAGCCCCAGCATTTT.

The CDR3 is CASTLSGFSGELFF. CDR3 DNA sequence: TGTGCCAGCACCCTTTCGGGGTTTTCAGGGGAGCTGTTTTTT. This chain connects TRBV5-5 to TRBJ2-2, with D perhaps matching TRBD2 (5 bases). Germline V gives CDR1 SGHKS, CDR2 YYEKEE (reference sequence). The CDR3 consists of 14 residues. The ends were cut back, 6 bases at V and 8 bases at J, with 17 bases in the middle.

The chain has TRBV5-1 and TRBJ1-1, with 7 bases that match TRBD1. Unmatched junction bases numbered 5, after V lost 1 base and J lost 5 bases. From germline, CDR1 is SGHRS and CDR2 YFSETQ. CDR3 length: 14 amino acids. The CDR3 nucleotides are TGCGCCAGCAGCTTGACAGGGGTAGGGACTGAAGCTTTCTTT. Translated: CASSLTGVGTEAFF.

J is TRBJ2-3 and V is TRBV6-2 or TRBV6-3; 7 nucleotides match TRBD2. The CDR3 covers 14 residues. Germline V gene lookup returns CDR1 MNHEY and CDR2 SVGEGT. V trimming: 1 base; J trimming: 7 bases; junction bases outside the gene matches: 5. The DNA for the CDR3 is TGTGCCAGCAGTTACTGGGGAGGGTTGTATACGCAGTATTTT. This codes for CASSYWGGLYTQYF.

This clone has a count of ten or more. DNA of the CDR3: TGCGCCAGCAGCCAAGTGAGGCAGGGGGCGGGCGGCTACACCTTC. The encoded protein is CASSQVRQGAGGYTF. V gene TRBV4-1 combines with J gene TRBJ1-2; 8 bases are a match to TRBD1. The CDR3 contains 15 residues. The germline CDR1 and CDR2 sequences are MGHRA and YSYEKL. V trimming: 1 base; J trimming: 8 bases; junction bases outside the gene matches: 9.

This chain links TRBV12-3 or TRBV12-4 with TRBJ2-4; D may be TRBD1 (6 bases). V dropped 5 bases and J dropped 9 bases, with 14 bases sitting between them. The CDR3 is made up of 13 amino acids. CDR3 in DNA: TGTGCCAGCAGTCCCGACAGGCTGGGCATTCAGTACTTC. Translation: CASSPDRLGIQYF.

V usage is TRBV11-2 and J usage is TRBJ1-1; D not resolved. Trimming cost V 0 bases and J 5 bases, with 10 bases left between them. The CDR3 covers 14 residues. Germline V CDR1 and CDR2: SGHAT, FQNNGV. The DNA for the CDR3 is TGTGCCAGCAGCTTAGAGGGGTCGGGGACTGAAGCTTTCTTT. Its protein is CASSLEGSGTEAFF. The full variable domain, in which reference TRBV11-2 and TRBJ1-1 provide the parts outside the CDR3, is EAGVAQSPRYKIIEKRQSVAFWCNPISGHATLYWYQQILGQGPKLLIQFQNNGVVDDSQLPKDRFSAERLKGVDSTLKIQPAKLEDSAVYLCASSLEGSGTEAFFGQGTRLTVV.

CDR3 coding DNA: TGTGCCAGCAGCGACGGACAGGGTTCAATCGGAAACACCATATATTTT. It is translated as CASSDGQGSIGNTIYF. The gene calls are TRBV9 and TRBJ1-3; 8 bases map to TRBD1. V dropped 3 bases and J dropped 4; count of bases not matched to a gene: 9. CDR3 length: 16 amino acids. Germline CDR1 is SGDLS and CDR2 is YYNGEE.

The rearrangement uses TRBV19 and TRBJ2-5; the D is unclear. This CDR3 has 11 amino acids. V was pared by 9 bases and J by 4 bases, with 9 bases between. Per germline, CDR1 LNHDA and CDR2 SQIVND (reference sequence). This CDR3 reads CASRLGETQYF. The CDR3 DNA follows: TGTGCCAGCAGGTTGGGAGAGACCCAGTACTTC.

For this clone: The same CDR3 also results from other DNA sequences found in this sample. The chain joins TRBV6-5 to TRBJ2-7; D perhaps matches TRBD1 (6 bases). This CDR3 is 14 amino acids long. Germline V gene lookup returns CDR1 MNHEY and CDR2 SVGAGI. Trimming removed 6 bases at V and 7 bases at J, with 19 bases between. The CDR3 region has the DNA TGTGCCAGCAGCTCCGGGACACCGGGGAGTGAGCAGTACTTC. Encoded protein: CASSSGTPGSEQYF.

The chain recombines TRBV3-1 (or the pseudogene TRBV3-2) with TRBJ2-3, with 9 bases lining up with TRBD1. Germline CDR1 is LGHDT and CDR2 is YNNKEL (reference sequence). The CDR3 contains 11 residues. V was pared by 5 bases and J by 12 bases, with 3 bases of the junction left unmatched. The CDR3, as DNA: TGTGCCAGCAGCTTGGGACAGGGCCAGTATTTT. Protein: CASSLGQGQYF.

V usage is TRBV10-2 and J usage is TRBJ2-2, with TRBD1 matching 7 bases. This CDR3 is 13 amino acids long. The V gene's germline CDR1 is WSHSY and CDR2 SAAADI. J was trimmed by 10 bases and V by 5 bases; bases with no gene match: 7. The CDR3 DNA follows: TGCGCCAGCAGTTTAAGAGGGGGCGTGGAGCTGTTTTTT. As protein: CASSLRGGVELFF.

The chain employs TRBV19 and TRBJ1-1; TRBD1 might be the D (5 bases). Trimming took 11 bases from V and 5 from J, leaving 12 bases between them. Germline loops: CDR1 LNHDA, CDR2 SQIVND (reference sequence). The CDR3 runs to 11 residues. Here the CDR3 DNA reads TGTGCCCTCAGGGTTAATACTGAAGCTTTCTTT. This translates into CALRVNTEAFF.

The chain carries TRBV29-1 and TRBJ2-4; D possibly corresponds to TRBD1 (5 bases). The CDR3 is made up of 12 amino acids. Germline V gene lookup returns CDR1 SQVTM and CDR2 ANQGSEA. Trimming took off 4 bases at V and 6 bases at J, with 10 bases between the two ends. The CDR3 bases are TGCAGCGTTGGGCAGGGTGGAAACATTCAGTACTTC. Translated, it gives CSVGQGGNIQYF.

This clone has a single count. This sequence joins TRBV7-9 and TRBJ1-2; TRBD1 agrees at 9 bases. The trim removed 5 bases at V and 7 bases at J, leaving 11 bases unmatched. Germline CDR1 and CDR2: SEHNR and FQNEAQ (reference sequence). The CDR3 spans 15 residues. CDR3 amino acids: CASSQTGTGFSGYTF. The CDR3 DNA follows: TGTGCCAGCAGCCAAACCGGGACAGGGTTTTCTGGCTACACCTTC.

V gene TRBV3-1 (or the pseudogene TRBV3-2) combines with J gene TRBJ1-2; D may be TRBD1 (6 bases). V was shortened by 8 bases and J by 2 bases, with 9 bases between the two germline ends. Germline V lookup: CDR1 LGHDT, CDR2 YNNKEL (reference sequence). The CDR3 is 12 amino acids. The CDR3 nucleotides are TGTGCCAGCGCCCAGGGGAACTATGGCTACACCTTC. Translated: CASAQGNYGYTF.

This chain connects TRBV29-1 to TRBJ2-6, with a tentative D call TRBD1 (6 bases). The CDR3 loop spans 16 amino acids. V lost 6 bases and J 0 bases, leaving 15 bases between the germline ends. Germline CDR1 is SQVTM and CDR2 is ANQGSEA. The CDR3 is CSVSRDTDSGANVLTF. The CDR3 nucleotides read TGCAGCGTCTCCCGGGACACCGACTCTGGGGCCAACGTCCTGACTTTC.

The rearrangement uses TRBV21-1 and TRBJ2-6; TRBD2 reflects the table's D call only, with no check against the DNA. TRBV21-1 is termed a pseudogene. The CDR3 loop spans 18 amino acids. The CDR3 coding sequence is TGTGCCAGCAGCAAAGACTACCCGATCAGCTCTGGGGCCAACGTCCTGACTTTC. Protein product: CASSKDYPISSGANVLTF.

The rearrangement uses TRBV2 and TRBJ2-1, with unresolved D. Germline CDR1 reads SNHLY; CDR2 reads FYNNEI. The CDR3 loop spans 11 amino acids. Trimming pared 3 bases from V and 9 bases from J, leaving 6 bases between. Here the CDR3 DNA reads TGTGCCAGCAGTGATTCGGGTGAGCAGTTCTTC. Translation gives CASSDSGEQFF.

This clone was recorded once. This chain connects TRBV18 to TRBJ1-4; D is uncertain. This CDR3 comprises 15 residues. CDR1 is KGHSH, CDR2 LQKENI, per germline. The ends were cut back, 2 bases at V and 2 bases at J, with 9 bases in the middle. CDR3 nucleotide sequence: TGTGCCAGCTCACCAGGGTTGGAGACTAATGAAAAACTGTTTTTT. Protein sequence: CASSPGLETNEKLFF.